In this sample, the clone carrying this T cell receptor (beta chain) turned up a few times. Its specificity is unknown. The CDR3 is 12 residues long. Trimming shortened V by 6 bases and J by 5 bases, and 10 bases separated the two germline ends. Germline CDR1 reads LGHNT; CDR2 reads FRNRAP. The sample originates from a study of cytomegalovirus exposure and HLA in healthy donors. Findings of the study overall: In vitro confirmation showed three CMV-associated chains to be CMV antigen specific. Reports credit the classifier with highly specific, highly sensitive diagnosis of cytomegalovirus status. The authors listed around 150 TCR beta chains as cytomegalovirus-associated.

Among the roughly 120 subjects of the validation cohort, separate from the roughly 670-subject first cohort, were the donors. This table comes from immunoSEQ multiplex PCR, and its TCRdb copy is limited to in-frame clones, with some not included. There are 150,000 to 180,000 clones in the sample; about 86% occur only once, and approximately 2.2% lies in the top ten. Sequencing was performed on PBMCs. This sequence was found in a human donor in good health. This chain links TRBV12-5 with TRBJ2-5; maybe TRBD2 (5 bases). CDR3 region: CASGDSRETQYF. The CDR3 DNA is TGTGCTAGTGGGGACTCTCGGGAGACCCAGTACTTC.